Listed below are T cell receptor beta chains from one sample, sequenced in a study of T cells in Graves' hyperthyroidism and ophthalmopathy. TCRdb re-analysed the multiplex PCR reads in MiXCR, keeping a single row per CDR3 protein. This table holds fewer than 800,000 distinct CDR3 sequences, about a sixth found once. Sequenced sample: blood. The receptors come from a man aged 18 to 30 with Graves' hyperthyroidism. The CDR3 runs from the conserved cysteine through the conserved F or W. The D gene is left open where the match is weak. The listing skips clone size in some rows; elsewhere it reads once, few, many or a size class.

>few|NA|TRBJ1-2|TRBV5-6
TGTGCCAGCAGCTTGGAATATGGCTACACCTTC
CASSLEYGYTF
>few|NA|TRBJ2-1|TRBV27
TGTGCCAGCAGCCCTCTCGTGATAGCGCAACCGTCCTACAATGAGCAGTTCTTC
CASSPLVIAQPSYNEQFF
>many|NA|TRBJ2-4|TRBV12-3/TRBV12-4
TGTGCCAGCAGTTTATGGAGAGCCAAAAACATTCAGTACTTC
CASSLWRAKNIQYF
>NA|NA|TRBJ2-1|TRBV7-9
TGTGCCAGCAGCTTAGCGATTCAGTACAATGAGCAGTTCTTC
CASSLAIQYNEQFF
>many|NA|TRBJ2-7|TRBV10-3
TGTGCCATCAGCTCCAGGGGAGGATACGAGCAGTACTTC
CAISSRGGYEQYF
>NA|NA|TRBJ2-1|TRBV7-9
TGTGCCAGCAGCTTAGTACCCCCGGGAGCCTACAATGAGCAGTTCTTC
CASSLVPPGAYNEQFF
>many|TRBD1|TRBJ2-3|TRBV7-9
TGTGCCAGCAGCTTAGTCAGGGGGCTTCGCACAGATACGCAGTATTTT
CASSLVRGLRTDTQYF
>many|TRBD2|TRBJ2-5|TRBV6-1
TGTGCCAGCCGCGGACTCAGGGGACTAGCGGACCAAGAGACCCAGTACTTC
CASRGLRGLADQETQYF
>many|NA|TRBJ2-1|TRBV11-3
TGTGCCAGCAGCTTTAGCGTGGGAAATGAGCAGTTCTTC
CASSFSVGNEQFF
>NA|NA|TRBJ1-1|TRBV6-1
TGTGCCAGCAGTGGACAGCCCTACACTGAAGCTTTCTTT
CASSGQPYTEAFF
>NA|NA|TRBJ2-2|TRBV2
TGTGCCAGCAGTAGGTTTCAGGGGACCGGGGAGCTGTTTTTT
CASSRFQGTGELFF
>many|TRBD2|TRBJ2-5|TRBV7-2
TGTGCCAGCAGACCACCGGGACTAGAGTCGGTCGGGACCCAGTACTTC
CASRPPGLESVGTQYF
>few|NA|TRBJ1-5|TRBV6-2/TRBV6-3
TGTGCCAGCAGTCGTCGGCAGGGAATTACTAGCAATCAGCCCCAGCATTTT
CASSRRQGITSNQPQHF
>few|TRBD2|TRBJ2-7|TRBV19
TGTGCCAGTAGTGCTGGGAGCGGGAGCTCCTACGAGCAGTACTTC
CASSAGSGSSYEQYF
>few|NA|TRBJ2-2|TRBV27
TGTGCCAGCAGTTTAGCGCCGGGAGTGGCCGGGGAGCTGTTTTTT
CASSLAPGVAGELFF
>few|NA|TRBJ1-2|TRBV2
TGTGCCAGCAGTGAAGGGACATGGCATGGCTACACCTTC
CASSEGTWHGYTF
>NA|NA|TRBJ1-1|TRBV27
TGTGCCAGCAGTTTATCCCCACAGTATACAGCTGAAGCTTTCTTT
CASSLSPQYTAEAFF
>NA|TRBD1|TRBJ2-3|TRBV4-1
TGCGCCATCGGGACAGGGACAGATACGCAGTATTTT
CAIGTGTDTQYF
>many|NA|TRBJ1-2|TRBV12-3/TRBV12-4
TGTGCCAGCCGAGGGTCGCAGGGGCTTGGAGGCTACACCTTC
CASRGSQGLGGYTF
>NA|TRBD2|TRBJ2-3|TRBV24-1
TGTGCCACCAGTGTCGGGACTAGCGGGCCGGGTGATACGCAGTATTTT
CATSVGTSGPGDTQYF
>NA|NA|TRBJ2-3|TRBV7-3
TGTGCCAGCAGCTTATACCGCGGAGATACGCAGTATTTT
CASSLYRGDTQYF
>NA|NA|TRBJ2-2|TRBV13
TGTGCCAGCAGCTTGGCCGGGACACCTTACGGGGAGCTGTTTTTT
CASSLAGTPYGELFF
>few|NA|TRBJ2-5|TRBV24-1
TGTGCCACCAGTGGGTGGGGCCAAGAGACCCAGTACTTC
CATSGWGQETQYF
>many|TRBD1|TRBJ1-1|TRBV11-3
TGTGCCAGCAGCTTAGACTCGGGACAGGGAGGGACTGAAGCTTTCTTT
CASSLDSGQGGTEAFF
>NA|TRBD2|TRBJ2-3|TRBV4-1
TGCGCCAGCAGCCAAACGACTAGCAATCCAGATACGCAGTATTTT
CASSQTTSNPDTQYF
>NA|NA|TRBJ1-1|TRBV12-3/TRBV12-4
TGTGCCAGCAGTTCTATAACACTGAACACTGAAGCTTTCTTT
CASSSITLNTEAFF
>few|NA|TRBJ1-1|TRBV7-9
TGTGCCAACCAACAGAGCATGAACACTGAAGCTTTCTTT
CANQQSMNTEAFF
>NA|TRBD1|TRBJ2-7|TRBV27
TGTGCCAGCAGTCCATTGGACAGGAGCTCCTACGAGCAGTACTTC
CASSPLDRSSYEQYF
>many|NA|TRBJ2-7|TRBV12-3/TRBV12-4
TGTGCCAGCAGCCTTGTACTATACGAGCAGTACTTC
CASSLVLYEQYF